This entry lists 10 T cell receptor beta chains sequenced from one sample in a study of T cell responses to AZD1222 COVID-19 vaccine. Here immunoSEQ multiplex PCR was the method, and the copy in TCRdb shows in-frame clones only, minus some. Counted here are 95,000 to 130,000 clones, 70% to 90% occurring once; the ten biggest clones make up 3% to 4%. The sample here was peripheral blood, taken on day 0 of MenACWY control vaccination. The receptors here all came from an adult in good health.

This clone is a singleton in its sample. This rearrangement joins TRBV3-1 (or the pseudogene TRBV3-2) to TRBJ2-5, with D maybe TRBD1 (5 bases). With 1 base removed from V and 5 bases from J, the gap between germline ends came to 20 bases. The CDR3 is made up of 17 amino acids. CDR1 is LGHDT, CDR2 YNNKEL, per germline (reference sequence). The CDR3: CASSQGYGRQGRETQYF. The CDR3 nucleotides are TGTGCCAGCAGCCAAGGTTACGGCAGGCAGGGCCGGGAGACCCAGTACTTC.

This chain links TRBV19 with TRBJ1-1; 7 bases are a match to TRBD1. The CDR3 length is 13 residues. V was clipped by 6 bases and J by 11 bases; unmatched bases: 12. CDR1 is LNHDA, CDR2 SQIVND, per germline (reference sequence). This CDR3 is CASRLDRAGRAFF. The DNA for the CDR3 is TGTGCCAGTAGACTAGACAGGGCAGGACGGGCTTTCTTT. The full variable domain, with the rest looked up from reference TRBV19 and TRBJ1-1, is DGGITQSPKYLFRKEGQNVTLSCEQNLNHDAMYWYRQDPGQGLRLIYYSQIVNDFQKGDIAEGYSVSREKKESFPLTVTSAQKNPTAFYLCASRLDRAGRAFFGQGTRLTVV.

The V call is TRBV10-1, the J call TRBJ2-3; 11 positions match TRBD2. Per germline, CDR1 WNHNN and CDR2 SYGVQD (reference sequence). The CDR3 extends over 15 amino acids. The V gene end was trimmed by 4 bases and the J gene end by 5 bases; junction bases not matched to a gene: 5. The CDR3 coding sequence is TGCGCCAGCAGTGGCGGGACTAGCGGTAGAGATACGCAGTATTTT. This sequence encodes CASSGGTSGRDTQYF.

The CDR3 nucleotides are TGTGCCAGCAGTGCCCCTTCGACAGGGATAGAAGGCTACACCTTC. Its protein product is CASSAPSTGIEGYTF. This chain uses TRBV2 with TRBJ1-2; 7 positions agree with TRBD1. The J segment lost 8 bases and the V segment lost 4 bases, leaving 13 bases of the junction unmatched. In germline, CDR1 is SNHLY, CDR2 FYNNEI. The CDR3 is made up of 15 amino acids.

The chain uses TRBV19 and TRBJ1-2; D call uncertain. This CDR3 is 15 amino acids long. Germline V gives CDR1 LNHDA, CDR2 SQIVND (reference sequence). With 6 bases removed from V and 2 bases from J, the gap between germline ends came to 16 bases. The CDR3 here is CASSPTPDANYGYTF. As DNA, the CDR3 is TGTGCCAGTAGCCCAACCCCGGACGCAAACTATGGCTACACCTTC.

In this sample, this clone turned up a few times. The J gene is TRBJ2-7, the V gene TRBV29-1; TRBD2 agrees at 7 bases. After removal of 7 bases from V and 6 bases from J, the junction contained 12 bases not matched to a gene. The CDR3 is 13 amino acids. Germline assignment: CDR1 SQVTM and CDR2 ANQGSEA. CDR3 region: CSGVGEGNFEQYF. In nucleotides, the CDR3 is TGCAGCGGTGTTGGGGAGGGAAACTTCGAGCAGTACTTC.

V usage is TRBV7-8 and J usage is TRBJ1-5, with a weak D call TRBD1 (5 bases). The CDR3 is made up of 18 amino acids. In germline, CDR1 is SGHVS, CDR2 FQNEAQ. Trimming removed 2 bases from V and 7 bases from J, with 24 bases in between. The DNA for the CDR3 is TGTGCCAGCAGCTTAAGGACATCTGGGGTGGTCTCGGGGCAGCCCCAGCATTTT. Translating it yields CASSLRTSGVVSGQPQHF.

This chain uses TRBV7-2 with TRBJ1-3; maybe TRBD1 (6 bases). The CDR3 runs 16 residues. V shed 0 bases and J shed 0 bases, with 9 bases lying between them. Germline loops: CDR1 SGHTA, CDR2 FQGNSA. CDR3 loop: CASSLAPGHSGNTIYF. DNA for the CDR3: TGTGCCAGCAGCTTAGCGCCGGGACACTCTGGAAACACCATATATTTT.

V and J are TRBV3-1 (or the pseudogene TRBV3-2) and TRBJ1-2, with D tentatively TRBD1 (5 bases). V was cut by 5 bases and J by 5 bases, with 12 bases left in between. The CDR3 totals 13 residues. CDR1 LGHDT and CDR2 YNNKEL come from the germline V gene (reference sequence). The chain's CDR3 is CASSKTESYGYTF. CDR3 sequence (DNA): TGTGCCAGCAGCAAGACAGAGAGTTATGGCTACACCTTC.

This rearrangement joins TRBV13 to TRBJ2-1, with 15 bases aligning to TRBD2. After removal of 0 bases from V and 7 bases from J, the junction contained 1 base not matched to a gene. This CDR3 spans 16 amino acids. Germline-derived CDR1 and CDR2 are PRHDT and FYEKMQ (reference sequence). The CDR3 protein is CASSLGGLAGGNEQFF. Written as DNA, the CDR3 is TGTGCCAGCAGCTTAGGAGGACTAGCGGGGGGGAATGAGCAGTTCTTC. Variable domain in full (rest from reference TRBV13 and TRBJ2-1): AAGVIQSPRHLIKEKRETATLKCYPIPRHDTVYWYQQGPGQDPQFLISFYEKMQSDKGSIPDRFSAQQFSDYHSELNMSSLELGDSALYFCASSLGGLAGGNEQFFGPGTRLTVL.